A single sample is the source of the 5 T cell receptor beta chains below, sequenced in a study of T cell clones after liver transplantation. The repertoire was sequenced with immunoSEQ multiplex PCR; TCRdb's copy has only in-frame clones and lacks some. In the table there are about 99,000 clones, around four fifths of which are singletons. The sample was CD4+ T cells from blood, taken before liver transplant. The receptors derive from a human donor who received a liver transplant.

This clone showed up just a few times. The chain links TRBV18 to TRBJ1-2; TRBD1 is a possible D gene (5 bases). The CDR3 sequence is 14 residues long. Per germline, CDR1 KGHSH and CDR2 LQKENI. V lost 5 bases and J lost 2, with 12 bases in between. The CDR3 DNA sequence: TGTGCCAGCTCAGGATGGGGCAGCAACTATGGCTACACCTTC. Encoded protein: CASSGWGSNYGYTF.

The V and J genes are TRBV4-3 and TRBJ1-1; D call uncertain. CDR3 length: 15 amino acids. Germline loops: CDR1 LGHNA, CDR2 YSLEER. The germline V and J ends were trimmed by 0 bases and 1 base, with 9 bases remaining between them. The CDR3 DNA sequence: TGCGCCAGCAGCCAAGATTGGGGTCAGAACACTGAAGCTTTCTTT. Protein: CASSQDWGQNTEAFF.

CDR3 bases: TGTGCCAGCAGCGCGCGACTAGCGGGGACCTTGGGGGAGCAGTACTTC. As protein: CASSARLAGTLGEQYF. J is TRBJ2-7 and V is TRBV9; 11 bases map to TRBD2. Germline CDR1 and CDR2: SGDLS and YYNGEE. The CDR3 length is 16 residues. J gave up 7 bases and V 3 bases, and 12 bases lay outside the gene matches.

The rearrangement joins TRBV5-1 to TRBJ2-1, with 11 bases that match TRBD2. CDR1 is SGHRS, CDR2 YFSETQ, per germline. V was clipped by 8 bases and J by 2 bases; unmatched bases: 3. This CDR3 contains 14 residues. CDR3 region: CASSGRAPYNEQFF. CDR3 DNA: TGCGCCAGTAGCGGGAGGGCCCCCTACAATGAGCAGTTCTTC.

The rearrangement links TRBV7-9 to TRBJ1-6; maybe TRBD1 (6 bases). The V gene lost 5 bases and the J gene lost 8 bases, with 13 bases spanning the gap. CDR1 SEHNR and CDR2 FQNEAQ come from the germline V gene (reference sequence). The CDR3 consists of 14 residues. The CDR3 protein is CASSKQGEDSPLHF. The CDR3 DNA reads as TGTGCCAGCAGCAAACAGGGAGAGGATTCACCCCTCCACTTT.